The TCR beta chain under discussion was sequenced for a study of blood T cell repertoires in COVID-19. Turning to the study itself: The United States, Italy and Spain provided the acute and convalescent COVID-19 samples. T cells, B-cell-depleted T cells, or PBMCs supplied cDNA or gDNA.

Original handling: Reference gene primer amplification gave nucleated cell count estimates. Clones were read by immunoSEQ multiplex PCR, and TCRdb kept only the in-frame ones, dropping some. From that table come the V and J calls and clone size; the DNA was used to work out D and trimming. The table lists about 120,000 clones, roughly 84% of them singletons. Germline V gene lookup returns CDR1 LNHDA and CDR2 SQIVND (reference sequence). The CDR3 loop spans 13 amino acids. The ends were cut back, 6 bases at V and 2 bases at J, with 10 bases in the middle. This clone was seen once. The receptor comes from a man aged 55-75 years with acute or convalescent COVID-19. The sequencing input was peripheral blood. The J gene is TRBJ2-5, the V gene TRBV19, with D possibly matching TRBD1 (6 bases). DNA for the CDR3: TGTGCCAGTAGCCAAGGGGGTCAAGAGACCCAGTACTTC. Translation gives CASSQGGQETQYF. Combining the CDR3 with reference TRBV19 and TRBJ2-5 gives the whole variable domain DGGITQSPKYLFRKEGQNVTLSCEQNLNHDAMYWYRQDPGQGLRLIYYSQIVNDFQKGDIAEGYSVSREKKESFPLTVTSAQKNPTAFYLCASSQGGQETQYFGPGTRLLVL.